The 5 T cell receptor beta chains below all came from one sample that was sequenced in a study of Graves' ophthalmopathy and Graves' hyperthyroidism. TCR beta CDR3 amplification used RNA transcripts. HTBI primers primed a first-round RT-PCR, and a second-round multiplex PCR followed. TCRdb analysed the multiplex PCR reads with MiXCR anew, one entry per CDR3 protein. The table records roughly 1.1 million distinct CDR3 sequences, 35% to 40% of them present only once. The sequenced material came from peripheral blood or thyroid tissue (not recorded which). The source is an adult man with Graves' hyperthyroidism.

As concerns this clonotype: As the CDR3 is not closed by the conserved phenylalanine or tryptophan, this likely results from a read error. V is TRBV28 and J is TRBJ2-7, with D uncertain. The J call could be wrong; TRBJ2-5 is a better fit for the DNA end. Germline V gene sequence: CDR1 MDHEN, CDR2 SYDVKM. This CDR3 comprises 13 residues. Here the CDR3 reads CASKWNAQETQYC. The CDR3 nucleotides are TGTGCCAGCAAATGGAACGCCCAAGAGACCCAGTACTGC.

In DNA form, the CDR3 reads TGTGCCAGCAGTCTACAGGATGTGGACACTGAAGCTTTCTTT. This encodes CASSLQDVDTEAFF. V usage is TRBV2 and J usage is TRBJ1-1, with TRBD1 as a possible D gene (5 bases). Germline V gives CDR1 SNHLY, CDR2 FYNNEI. The CDR3 length is 14 residues. V dropped 5 bases and J dropped 3 bases, with 13 bases sitting between them.

This clonotype showed up many times. The rearrangement joins TRBV7-2 to TRBJ2-5; the D gene is possibly TRBD1 (5 bases). The CDR3 is 15 residues long. CDR1 is SGHTA and CDR2 is FQGNSA in the germline V gene. Between the trimmed V and J ends, which lost 4 bases and 0 bases, there was a span of 12 bases. CDR3 amino acids: CASSSLGRDQETQYF. The DNA of the CDR3 is TGTGCCAGCAGCTCCCTAGGCAGGGACCAAGAGACCCAGTACTTC.

This clonotype came up many times. The genes are TRBV19 and TRBJ2-5, with 8 bases identical to TRBD1. After removal of 5 bases from V and 5 bases from J, the junction contained 7 bases not matched to a gene. Germline V gene sequence: CDR1 LNHDA, CDR2 SQIVND (reference sequence). The CDR3 extends over 14 amino acids. The CDR3 reads CASSGNRGVETQYF. CDR3 coding DNA: TGTGCCAGTAGTGGAAACAGGGGGGTGGAGACCCAGTACTTC.

The rearrangement joins TRBV6-1 to TRBJ2-7, with D tentatively TRBD2 (6 bases). Looked up from germline, CDR1 is MNHNS and CDR2 is SASEGT. CDR3 length: 14 amino acids. Trimming removed 8 bases at V and 2 bases at J, with 16 bases between. The CDR3 sequence is CASQGRAGPYEQYF. CDR3 nucleotides: TGTGCCAGCCAAGGCCGAGCGGGTCCCTACGAGCAGTACTTC.